The clone carrying this T cell receptor beta chain was counted only a few times. Its cognate antigen is unknown. This entry comes from a study of T-cell reconstitution after alpha-beta-depleted transplantation in children. V lost 4 bases and J lost 0, with 15 bases in between. CDR1 and CDR2 (germline): SGHRS, YFSETQ. The CDR3 has 16 amino acids. Unique molecular identifiers were used in preparing the TCRbeta library. A single record per CDR3 protein comes from TCRdb applying MiXCR to the PCR reads. This table has about 98,000 distinct CDR3 sequences, 23% appearing once. Study-wide results and limits: T-cell numbers and diversity one year post-transplant derived largely from freshly generated T cells. Several hundred expanded graft clones reportedly were the source of alpha-beta T cells about two months after transplant.

The sample in question was PBMCs, obtained before TCRalphabeta/CD19-depleted stem cell transplant. The source is a boy younger than 10 with acute lymphoblastic leukemia, due to receive a stem cell transplant. The chain links TRBV5-1 to TRBJ2-3; unclear D gene. CDR3 DNA: TGCGCCAGCAGCCCCAATCCCCGACTTAGCACAGATACGCAGTATTTT. Translating it yields CASSPNPRLSTDTQYF. Full variable domain (outside the CDR3, taken from reference TRBV5-1 and TRBJ2-3): KAGVTQTPRYLIKTRGQQVTLSCSPISGHRSVSWYQQTPGQGLQFLFEYFSETQRNKGNFPGRFSGRQFSNSRSEMNVSTLELGDSALYLCASSPNPRLSTDTQYFGPGTRLTVL.